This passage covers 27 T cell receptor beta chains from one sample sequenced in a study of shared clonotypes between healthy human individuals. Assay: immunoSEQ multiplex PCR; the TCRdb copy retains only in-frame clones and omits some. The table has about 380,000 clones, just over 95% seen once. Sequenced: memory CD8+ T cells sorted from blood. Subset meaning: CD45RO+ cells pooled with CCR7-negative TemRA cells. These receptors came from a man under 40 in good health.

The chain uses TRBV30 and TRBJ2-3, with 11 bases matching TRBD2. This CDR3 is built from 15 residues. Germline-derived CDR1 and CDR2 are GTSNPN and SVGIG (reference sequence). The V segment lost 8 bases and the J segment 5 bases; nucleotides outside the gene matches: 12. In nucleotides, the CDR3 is TGTGCCCGAGGGAAGGAACTAGCGGGAGAAGATACGCAGTATTTT. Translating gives CARGKELAGEDTQYF.

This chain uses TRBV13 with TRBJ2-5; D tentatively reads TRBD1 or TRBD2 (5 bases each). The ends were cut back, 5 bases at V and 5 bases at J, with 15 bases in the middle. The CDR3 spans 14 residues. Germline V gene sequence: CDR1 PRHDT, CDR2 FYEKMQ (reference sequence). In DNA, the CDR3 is TGTGCCAGCAGCCCCGGGACGGGATCTGAGACCCAGTACTTC. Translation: CASSPGTGSETQYF.

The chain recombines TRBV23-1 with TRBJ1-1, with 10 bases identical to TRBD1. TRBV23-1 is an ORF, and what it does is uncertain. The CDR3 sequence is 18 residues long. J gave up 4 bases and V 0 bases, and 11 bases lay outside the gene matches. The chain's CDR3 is CASSQSGGDRGDSTEAFF. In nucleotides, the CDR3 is TGCGCCAGCAGTCAATCGGGCGGGGACAGGGGAGATAGCACTGAAGCTTTCTTT.

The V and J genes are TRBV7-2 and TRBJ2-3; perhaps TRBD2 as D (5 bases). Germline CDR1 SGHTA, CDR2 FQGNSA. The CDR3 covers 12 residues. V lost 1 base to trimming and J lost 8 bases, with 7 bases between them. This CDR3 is CASSLVRGTQYF. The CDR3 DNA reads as TGTGCCAGCAGCTTAGTCCGGGGTACGCAGTATTTT. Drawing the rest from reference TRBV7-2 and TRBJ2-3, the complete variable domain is GAGVSQSPSNKVTEKGKDVELRCDPISGHTALYWYRQSLGQGLEFLIYFQGNSAPDKSGLPSDRFSAERTGGSVSTLTIQRTQQEDSAVYLCASSLVRGTQYFGPGTRLTVL.

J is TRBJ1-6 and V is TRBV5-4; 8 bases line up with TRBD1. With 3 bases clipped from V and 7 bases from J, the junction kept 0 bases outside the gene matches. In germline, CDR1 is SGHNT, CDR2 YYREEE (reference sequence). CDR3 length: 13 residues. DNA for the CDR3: TGTGCCAGCAGCTGGACAGGGAATTCACCCCTCCACTTT. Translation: CASSWTGNSPLHF.

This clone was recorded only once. The CDR3 bases are TGTGCCAGCAGTTTGGGACAGGGGCTTCCGATGGGGGGCTACACCTTC. Residues: CASSLGQGLPMGGYTF. The V and J genes are TRBV27 and TRBJ1-2; 10 nucleotides align to TRBD1. Trimming removed 3 bases from V and 8 bases from J; junction bases left unmatched: 12. CDR3 length: 16 amino acids. Germline V gives CDR1 MNHEY, CDR2 SMNVEV (reference sequence).

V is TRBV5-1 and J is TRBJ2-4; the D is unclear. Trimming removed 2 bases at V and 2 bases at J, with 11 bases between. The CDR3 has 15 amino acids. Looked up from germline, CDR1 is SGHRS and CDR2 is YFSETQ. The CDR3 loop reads CASSLVADSKNIQYF. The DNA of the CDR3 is TGCGCCAGCAGCTTAGTAGCAGACTCCAAAAACATTCAGTACTTC.

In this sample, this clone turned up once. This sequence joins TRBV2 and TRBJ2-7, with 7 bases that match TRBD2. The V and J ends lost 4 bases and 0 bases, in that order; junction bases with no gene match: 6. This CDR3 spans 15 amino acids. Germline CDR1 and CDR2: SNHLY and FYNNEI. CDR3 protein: CASSVEAGSSYEQYF. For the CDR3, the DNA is TGTGCCAGCAGTGTGGAAGCGGGGAGCTCCTACGAGCAGTACTTC. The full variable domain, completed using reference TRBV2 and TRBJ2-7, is EPEVTQTPSHQVTQMGQEVILRCVPISNHLYFYWYRQILGQKVEFLVSFYNNEISEKSEIFDDQFSVERPDGSNFTLKIRSTKLEDSAMYFCASSVEAGSSYEQYFGPGTRLTVT.

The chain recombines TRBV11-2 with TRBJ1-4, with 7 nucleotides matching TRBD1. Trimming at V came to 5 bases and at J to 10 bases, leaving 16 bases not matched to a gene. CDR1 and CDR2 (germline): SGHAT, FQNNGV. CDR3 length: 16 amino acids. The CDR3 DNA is TGTGCCAGCAGCGCAGGGGGGGTCGCCGGATTGCGAAAACTGTTTTTT. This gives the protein CASSAGGVAGLRKLFF.

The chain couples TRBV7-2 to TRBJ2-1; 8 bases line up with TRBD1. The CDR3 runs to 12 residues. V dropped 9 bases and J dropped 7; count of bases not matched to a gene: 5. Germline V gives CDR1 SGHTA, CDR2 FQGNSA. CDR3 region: CASRQGWNEQFF. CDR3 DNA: TGTGCCAGTCGACAGGGGTGGAATGAGCAGTTCTTC. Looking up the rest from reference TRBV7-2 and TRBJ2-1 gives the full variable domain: GAGVSQSPSNKVTEKGKDVELRCDPISGHTALYWYRQSLGQGLEFLIYFQGNSAPDKSGLPSDRFSAERTGGSVSTLTIQRTQQEDSAVYLCASRQGWNEQFFGPGTRLTVL.

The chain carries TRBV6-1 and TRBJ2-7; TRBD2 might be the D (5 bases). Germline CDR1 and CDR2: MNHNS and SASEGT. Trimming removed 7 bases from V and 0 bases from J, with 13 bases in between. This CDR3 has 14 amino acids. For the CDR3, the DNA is TGTGCCAGCAAGAGGACTGACGGCTCCTACGAGCAGTACTTC. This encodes CASKRTDGSYEQYF.

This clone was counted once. In DNA, the CDR3 is TGTGCCAGCAGCGTCTACGCCGGGACCAACGACGGGGGGGACACCGGGGAGCTGTTTTTT. This gives the protein CASSVYAGTNDGGDTGELFF. This chain connects TRBV13 to TRBJ2-2; 8 bases line up with TRBD2. J lost 3 bases, V lost 5 bases, and 20 bases had no gene match. CDR1 and CDR2 (germline): PRHDT, FYEKMQ (reference sequence). This CDR3 is built from 20 residues.

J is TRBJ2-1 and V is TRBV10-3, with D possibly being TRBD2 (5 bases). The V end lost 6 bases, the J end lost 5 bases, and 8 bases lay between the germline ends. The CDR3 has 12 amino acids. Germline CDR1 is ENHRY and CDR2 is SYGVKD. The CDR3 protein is CAIRADHNEQFF. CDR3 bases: TGTGCCATCAGAGCGGACCACAATGAGCAGTTCTTC.

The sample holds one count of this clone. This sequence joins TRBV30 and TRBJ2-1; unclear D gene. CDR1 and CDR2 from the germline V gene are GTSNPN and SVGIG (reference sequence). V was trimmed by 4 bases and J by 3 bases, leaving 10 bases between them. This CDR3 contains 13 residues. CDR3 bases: TGTGCCTGGAATAGGGCAGGCTACAATGAGCAGTTCTTC. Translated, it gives CAWNRAGYNEQFF.

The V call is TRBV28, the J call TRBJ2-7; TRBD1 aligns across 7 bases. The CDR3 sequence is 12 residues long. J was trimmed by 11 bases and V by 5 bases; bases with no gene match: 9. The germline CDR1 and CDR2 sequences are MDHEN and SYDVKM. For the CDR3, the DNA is TGTGCCAGCAGTGCACCGACAGGGCGGGAGTACTTC. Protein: CASSAPTGREYF.

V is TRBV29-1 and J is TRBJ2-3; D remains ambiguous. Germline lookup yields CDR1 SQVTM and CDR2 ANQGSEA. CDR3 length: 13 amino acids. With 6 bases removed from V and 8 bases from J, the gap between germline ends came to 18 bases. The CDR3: CSVGPKVATTQYF. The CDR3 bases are TGCAGCGTCGGGCCCAAGGTTGCCACTACGCAGTATTTT.

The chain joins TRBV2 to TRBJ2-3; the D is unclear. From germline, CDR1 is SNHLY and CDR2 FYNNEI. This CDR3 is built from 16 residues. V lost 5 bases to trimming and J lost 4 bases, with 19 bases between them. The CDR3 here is CASSPSGVPPADTQYF. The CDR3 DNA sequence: TGTGCCAGCAGTCCAAGTGGTGTGCCCCCGGCAGATACGCAGTATTTT.

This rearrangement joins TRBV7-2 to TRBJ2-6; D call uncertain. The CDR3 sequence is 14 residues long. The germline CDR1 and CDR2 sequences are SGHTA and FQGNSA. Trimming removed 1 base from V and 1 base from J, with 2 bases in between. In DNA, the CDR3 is TGTGCCAGCAGCTTAGTATCTGGGGCCAACGTCCTGACTTTC. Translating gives CASSLVSGANVLTF.

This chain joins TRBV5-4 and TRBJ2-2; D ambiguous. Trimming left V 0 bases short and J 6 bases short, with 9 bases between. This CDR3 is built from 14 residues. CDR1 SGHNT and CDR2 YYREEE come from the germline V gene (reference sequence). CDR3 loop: CASSLDGLPGELFF. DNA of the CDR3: TGTGCCAGCAGCTTGGACGGTCTCCCCGGGGAGCTGTTTTTT.

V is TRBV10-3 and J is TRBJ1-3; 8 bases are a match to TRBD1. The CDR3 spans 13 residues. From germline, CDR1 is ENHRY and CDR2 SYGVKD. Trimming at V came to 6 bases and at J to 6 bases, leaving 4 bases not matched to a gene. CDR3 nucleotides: TGTGCCATCAGGCAGACAGGGGAAAACACCATATATTTT. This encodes CAIRQTGENTIYF.

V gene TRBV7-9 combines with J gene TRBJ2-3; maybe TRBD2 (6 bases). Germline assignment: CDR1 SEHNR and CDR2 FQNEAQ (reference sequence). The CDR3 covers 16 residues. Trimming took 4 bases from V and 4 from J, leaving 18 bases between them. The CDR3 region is CASSSDRENDPDTQYF. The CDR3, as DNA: TGTGCCAGCAGCTCGGACCGGGAGAACGACCCAGATACGCAGTATTTT.

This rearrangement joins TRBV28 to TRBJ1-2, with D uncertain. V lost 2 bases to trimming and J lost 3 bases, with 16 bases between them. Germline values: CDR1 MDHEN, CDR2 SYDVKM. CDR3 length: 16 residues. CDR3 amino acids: CASSLSMAPADYGYTF. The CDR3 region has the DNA TGTGCCAGCAGTTTAAGTATGGCCCCGGCCGACTATGGCTACACCTTC.

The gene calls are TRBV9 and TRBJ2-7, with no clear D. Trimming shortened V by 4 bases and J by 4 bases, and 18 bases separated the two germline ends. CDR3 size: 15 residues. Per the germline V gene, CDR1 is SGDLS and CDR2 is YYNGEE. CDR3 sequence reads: CASSPWGNNVYEQYF. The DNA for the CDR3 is TGTGCCAGCAGCCCGTGGGGAAATAACGTTTACGAGCAGTACTTC.

CDR3 DNA: TGTGCCAGCAGTTTAAGCGCTTACACCGGGGAGCTGTTTTTT. As protein: CASSLSAYTGELFF. This chain links TRBV27 with TRBJ2-2; no firm D call. Germline-derived CDR1 and CDR2 are MNHEY and SMNVEV (reference sequence). The CDR3 is made up of 14 amino acids. The ends were cut back, 2 bases at V and 3 bases at J, with 7 bases in the middle.

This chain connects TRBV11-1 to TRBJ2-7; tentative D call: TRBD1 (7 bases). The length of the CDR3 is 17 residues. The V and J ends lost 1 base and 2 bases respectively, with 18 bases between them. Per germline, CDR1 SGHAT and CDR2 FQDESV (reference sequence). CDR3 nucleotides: TGTGCCAGCAGCTTAGGAGCGGAGGGGGCCTCAACCTACGAGCAGTACTTC. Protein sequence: CASSLGAEGASTYEQYF.

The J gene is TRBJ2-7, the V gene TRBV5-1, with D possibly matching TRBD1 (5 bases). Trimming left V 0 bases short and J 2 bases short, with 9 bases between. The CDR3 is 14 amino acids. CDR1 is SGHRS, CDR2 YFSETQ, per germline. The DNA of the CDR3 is TGCGCCAGCAGCTTGGAGGGGTTCACCTACGAGCAGTACTTC. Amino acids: CASSLEGFTYEQYF.

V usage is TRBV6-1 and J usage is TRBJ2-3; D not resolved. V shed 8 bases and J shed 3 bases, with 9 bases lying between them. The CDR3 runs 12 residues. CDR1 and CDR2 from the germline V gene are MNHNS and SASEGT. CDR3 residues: CASSKETDTQYF. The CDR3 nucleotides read TGTGCCAGCTCTAAGGAGACAGATACGCAGTATTTT.